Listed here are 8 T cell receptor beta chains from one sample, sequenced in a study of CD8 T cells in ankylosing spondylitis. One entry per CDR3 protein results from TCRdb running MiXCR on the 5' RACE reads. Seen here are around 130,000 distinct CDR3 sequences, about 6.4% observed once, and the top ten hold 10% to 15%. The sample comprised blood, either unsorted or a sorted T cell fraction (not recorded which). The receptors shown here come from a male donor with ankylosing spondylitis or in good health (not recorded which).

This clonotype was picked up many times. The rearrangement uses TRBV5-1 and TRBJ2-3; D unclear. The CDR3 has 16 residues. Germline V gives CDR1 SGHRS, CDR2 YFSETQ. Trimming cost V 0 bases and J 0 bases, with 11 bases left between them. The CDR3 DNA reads TGCGCCAGCAGCTTGGGTGGCAGACCAAGCACAGATACGCAGTATTTT. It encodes CASSLGGRPSTDTQYF. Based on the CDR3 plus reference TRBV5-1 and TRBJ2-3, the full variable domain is KAGVTQTPRYLIKTRGQQVTLSCSPISGHRSVSWYQQTPGQGLQFLFEYFSETQRNKGNFPGRFSGRQFSNSRSEMNVSTLELGDSALYLCASSLGGRPSTDTQYFGPGTRLTVL.

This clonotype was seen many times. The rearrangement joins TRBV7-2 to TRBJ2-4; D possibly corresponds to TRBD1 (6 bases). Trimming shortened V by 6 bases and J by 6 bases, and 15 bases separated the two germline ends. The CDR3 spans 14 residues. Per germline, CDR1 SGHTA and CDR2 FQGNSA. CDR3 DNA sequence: TGTGCCAGCAGGGAACAGGGTTGGGTAAACATTCAGTACTTC. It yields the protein CASREQGWVNIQYF.

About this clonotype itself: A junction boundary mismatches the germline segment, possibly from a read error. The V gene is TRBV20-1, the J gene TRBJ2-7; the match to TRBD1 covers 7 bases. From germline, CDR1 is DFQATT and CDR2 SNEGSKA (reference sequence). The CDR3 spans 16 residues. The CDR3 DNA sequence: TGCAGTGCCAGAGAGTGGGGACAGACGATTTCCTACGAGCAGTACTTC. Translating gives CSAREWGQTISYEQYF.

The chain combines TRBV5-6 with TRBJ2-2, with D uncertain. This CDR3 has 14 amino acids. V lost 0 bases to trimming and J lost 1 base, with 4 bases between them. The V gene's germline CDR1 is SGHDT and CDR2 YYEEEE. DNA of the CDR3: TGTGCCAGCAGCTTGGTGGGGAACACCGGGGAGCTGTTTTTT. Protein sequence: CASSLVGNTGELFF.

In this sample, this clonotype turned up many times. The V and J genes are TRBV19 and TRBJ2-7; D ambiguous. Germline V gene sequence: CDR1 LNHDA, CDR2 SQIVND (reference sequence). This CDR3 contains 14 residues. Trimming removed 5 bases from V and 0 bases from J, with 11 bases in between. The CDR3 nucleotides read TGTGCCAGTAGTTCCCGGACCAACTCCTACGAGCAGTACTTC. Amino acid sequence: CASSSRTNSYEQYF. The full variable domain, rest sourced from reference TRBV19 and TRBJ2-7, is DGGITQSPKYLFRKEGQNVTLSCEQNLNHDAMYWYRQDPGQGLRLIYYSQIVNDFQKGDIAEGYSVSREKKESFPLTVTSAQKNPTAFYLCASSSRTNSYEQYFGPGTRLTVT.

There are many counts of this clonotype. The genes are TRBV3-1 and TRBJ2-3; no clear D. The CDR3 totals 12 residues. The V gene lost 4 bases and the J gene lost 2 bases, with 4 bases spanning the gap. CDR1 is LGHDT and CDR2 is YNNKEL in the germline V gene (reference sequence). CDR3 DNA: TGTGCCAGCAGCCTGAACACAGATACGCAGTATTTT. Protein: CASSLNTDTQYF.

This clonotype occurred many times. CDR3: CASSPGAGELFF. Here the CDR3 DNA reads TGTGCCAGCAGCCCGGGGGCCGGGGAGCTGTTTTTT. The chain combines TRBV12-3 or TRBV12-4 with TRBJ2-2; D may be TRBD2 (6 bases). The CDR3 is 12 amino acids. Trimming took off 6 bases at V and 6 bases at J, with 8 bases between the two ends.

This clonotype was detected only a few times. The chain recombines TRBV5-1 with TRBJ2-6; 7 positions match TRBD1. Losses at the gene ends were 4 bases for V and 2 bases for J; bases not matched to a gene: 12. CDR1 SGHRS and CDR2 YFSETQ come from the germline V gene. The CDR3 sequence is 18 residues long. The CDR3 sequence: CASSATATGVAGANVLTF. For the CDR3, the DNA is TGCGCCAGCAGCGCCACCGCTACAGGGGTAGCTGGGGCCAACGTCCTGACTTTC.